The 25 T cell receptor beta chains listed next were all sequenced from one sample in a study of cytotoxic CD8 clonotypes in ibrutinib-treated CLL. The method was immunoSEQ multiplex PCR; TCRdb's version includes in-frame clones alone and lacks a portion of them. Among around 33,000 clones listed, about half were seen once. The sample here was PBMCs, taken before ibrutinib treatment. Every receptor here comes from a human donor with chronic lymphocytic leukemia.

The chain combines TRBV30 with TRBJ1-1; no clear D. This CDR3 comprises 12 residues. Germline CDR1 reads GTSNPN; CDR2 reads SVGIG (reference sequence). V shed 2 bases and J shed 1 base, with 5 bases lying between them. CDR3 DNA: TGTGCCTGGAGTCCGAGGAACACTGAAGCTTTCTTT. Translation gives CAWSPRNTEAFF.

This clone is termed medium-sized (0.01 to 0.1%). This chain links TRBV6-1 with TRBJ1-1; the match to TRBD1 covers 10 bases. Trimming at V came to 3 bases and at J to 4 bases, leaving 5 bases not matched to a gene. The germline V gene encodes CDR1 MNHNS and CDR2 SASEGT. The CDR3 loop spans 15 amino acids. The CDR3 reads CASSDDRGRITEAFF. In DNA, the CDR3 is TGTGCCAGCAGTGACGACAGGGGGCGTATCACTGAAGCTTTCTTT.

The rearrangement uses TRBV5-4 and TRBJ2-3; D possibly corresponds to TRBD1 (5 bases). Trimming pared 1 base from V and 3 bases from J, leaving 9 bases between. The CDR3 runs to 14 residues. Germline loops: CDR1 SGHNT, CDR2 YYREEE (reference sequence). CDR3 nucleotide sequence: TGTGCCAGCAGCTTGCAGGGAACAACAGATACGCAGTATTTT. This encodes CASSLQGTTDTQYF. Full variable domain (missing parts from reference TRBV5-4 and TRBJ2-3): ETGVTQSPTHLIKTRGQQVTLRCSSQSGHNTVSWYQQALGQGPQFIFQYYREEENGRGNFPPRFSGLQFPNYSSELNVNALELDDSALYLCASSLQGTTDTQYFGPGTRLTVL.

This clone was counted only a few times. The rearrangement uses TRBV10-3 and TRBJ1-5; perhaps TRBD1 as D (5 bases). Germline V lookup: CDR1 ENHRY, CDR2 SYGVKD. The length of the CDR3 is 13 residues. Trimming took 11 bases from V and 4 from J, leaving 15 bases between them. CDR3 sequence (DNA): TGTGCCGCTAGGGGACTTCCAAATCAGCCCCAGCATTTT. Its translation: CAARGLPNQPQHF.

This chain links TRBV19 with TRBJ1-1; D might be TRBD1 (5 bases). The CDR3 length is 13 residues. Trimming removed 5 bases at V and 1 base at J, with 8 bases between. The germline CDR1 and CDR2 sequences are LNHDA and SQIVND (reference sequence). CDR3 DNA sequence: TGTGCCAGTAGTCGCAGGGAGAACACTGAAGCTTTCTTT. Translated, it gives CASSRRENTEAFF.

This clone has only a few counts. The chain is built from TRBV5-1 and TRBJ1-1; no clear D. This CDR3 is 11 amino acids long. The germline V and J ends were trimmed by 6 bases and 1 base, with 4 bases remaining between them. Germline V gene sequence: CDR1 SGHRS, CDR2 YFSETQ. CDR3 amino acids: CASMGNTEAFF. As DNA, the CDR3 is TGCGCCAGCATGGGGAACACTGAAGCTTTCTTT.

This clone came up a few times. V gene TRBV7-9 combines with J gene TRBJ1-2; TRBD1 might be the D (6 bases). V was trimmed by 1 base and J by 7 bases, leaving 10 bases between them. CDR3 length: 13 residues. Germline CDR1 and CDR2: SEHNR and FQNEAQ (reference sequence). CDR3 coding DNA: TGTGCCAGCAGCTTAGGCCAGGGGACTGGCTACACCTTC. Translation gives CASSLGQGTGYTF.

V is TRBV9 and J is TRBJ1-5; D is possibly TRBD1 (5 bases). Germline V gene lookup returns CDR1 SGDLS and CDR2 YYNGEE. Trimming removed 3 bases at V and 2 bases at J, with 9 bases between. The CDR3 covers 14 residues. For the CDR3, the DNA is TGTGCCAGCAGCGAAGGGGAGGGCAATCAGCCCCAGCATTTT. This translates into CASSEGEGNQPQHF.

This clone appeared a single time. This chain joins TRBV2 and TRBJ2-3; TRBD1 matches at 8 bases. Germline V gene data show CDR1 as SNHLY and CDR2 as FYNNEI. J gave up 1 base and V 1 base, and 4 bases lay outside the gene matches. There are 16 residues in the CDR3. The CDR3: CASSEGTGSRTDTQYF. Written as DNA, the CDR3 is TGTGCCAGCAGTGAAGGGACAGGGTCGCGCACAGATACGCAGTATTTT.

This chain links TRBV27 with TRBJ2-7; TRBD1 is a possible D gene (5 bases). In germline, CDR1 is MNHEY, CDR2 SMNVEV (reference sequence). The CDR3 contains 14 residues. The germline V and J ends were trimmed by 3 bases and 2 bases, with 11 bases remaining between them. The CDR3 DNA follows: TGTGCCAGCAGTTTTGGTTTGGGGCCCTACGAGCAGTACTTC. Translated: CASSFGLGPYEQYF.

This chain connects TRBV6-6 to TRBJ2-7; D uncertain. Trimming took off 5 bases at V and 4 bases at J, with 6 bases between the two ends. The CDR3 is 11 residues long. Per the germline V gene, CDR1 is MNHNY and CDR2 is SVGAGI (reference sequence). CDR3 in amino acids: CASSKIYEQYF. In DNA, the CDR3 is TGTGCCAGCAGTAAAATTTACGAGCAGTACTTC.

This clone was picked up one time. J is TRBJ2-7 and V is TRBV20-1; 9 bases agree with TRBD2. The germline V gene has CDR1 DFQATT and CDR2 SNEGSKA (reference sequence). Trimming cost V 5 bases and J 11 bases; bases outside gene matches: 7. This CDR3 is 11 amino acids long. The CDR3 DNA reads TGCAGTGCTTCCCTGGCTAGCGGGGAGTACTTC. Amino acids: CSASLASGEYF.

The chain employs TRBV5-1 and TRBJ1-6; D uncertain. Germline V gene data show CDR1 as SGHRS and CDR2 as YFSETQ. CDR3 length: 15 amino acids. The germline V and J ends were trimmed by 6 bases and 8 bases, with 18 bases remaining between them. This CDR3 is CASTVFWGQDSPLHF. DNA for the CDR3: TGCGCCAGCACCGTCTTTTGGGGTCAGGATTCACCCCTCCACTTT. The full variable domain, its missing parts supplied by reference TRBV5-1 and TRBJ1-6, is KAGVTQTPRYLIKTRGQQVTLSCSPISGHRSVSWYQQTPGQGLQFLFEYFSETQRNKGNFPGRFSGRQFSNSRSEMNVSTLELGDSALYLCASTVFWGQDSPLHFGNGTRLTVT.

This sequence joins TRBV25-1 and TRBJ2-1; a weak D match, TRBD2 (6 bases). Germline CDR1 MGHDK, CDR2 SYGVNS. V was cut by 11 bases and J by 4 bases, with 15 bases left in between. The CDR3 consists of 13 residues. The CDR3 region is CALGGDRYNEQFF. The CDR3 coding sequence is TGTGCCTTGGGGGGAGACAGATACAATGAGCAGTTCTTC. Full variable domain (rest looked up from reference TRBV25-1 and TRBJ2-1): EADIYQTPRYLVIGTGKKITLECSQTMGHDKMYWYQQDPGMELHLIHYSYGVNSTEKGDLSSESTVSRIRTEHFPLTLESARPSHTSQYLCALGGDRYNEQFFGPGTRLTVL.

The chain couples TRBV5-1 to TRBJ2-1; D not certain. The CDR3 spans 15 residues. V lost 2 bases and J lost 4, with 13 bases in between. Germline CDR1 SGHRS, CDR2 YFSETQ. The CDR3 DNA reads TGCGCCAGCAGCTTAGAAGCGAGGCCTTACAATGAGCAGTTCTTC. As protein: CASSLEARPYNEQFF.

The chain joins TRBV7-6 to TRBJ1-1; maybe TRBD1 (5 bases). Trimming removed 1 base at V and 1 base at J, with 10 bases between. Germline-derived CDR1 and CDR2 are SGHVS and FNYEAQ. This CDR3 is built from 15 residues. CDR3 nucleotide sequence: TGTGCCAGCAGCTTAGGGGGGATCGGGAACACTGAAGCTTTCTTT. Its translation is CASSLGGIGNTEAFF.

Only a few counts were recorded for this clone. The chain joins TRBV4-1 to TRBJ1-2, with TRBD1 identical over 7 bases. The CDR3 is made up of 15 amino acids. Germline assignment: CDR1 MGHRA and CDR2 YSYEKL. The junction had 6 bases not matched to a gene; V was cut back by 2 bases and J by 3 bases. The chain's CDR3 is CASSQREGGDYGYTF. The CDR3 region has the DNA TGCGCCAGCAGCCAAAGAGAAGGGGGCGACTATGGCTACACCTTC.

This clone was detected only a few times. This CDR3 reads CASSPQGVSTEAFF. CDR3 DNA: TGTGCCAGCAGCCCACAGGGGGTTAGCACTGAAGCTTTCTTT. The chain employs TRBV7-3 and TRBJ1-1, with 8 bases fitting TRBD1. V gave up 5 bases and J gave up 4 bases; unmatched junction bases: 6. The CDR3 has 14 amino acids. Germline V gene data show CDR1 as SGHTA and CDR2 as FQGTGA.

V gene TRBV29-1 combines with J gene TRBJ1-2; the D is unclear. Germline V gene lookup returns CDR1 SQVTM and CDR2 ANQGSEA. Between the trimmed V and J ends, which lost 4 bases and 7 bases, there was a span of 1 base. The CDR3 spans 8 residues. CDR3: CSVAGYTF. CDR3 bases: TGCAGCGTTGCTGGCTACACCTTC.

This rearrangement joins TRBV7-2 to TRBJ1-5, with D hard to call. Germline V CDR1 and CDR2: SGHTA, FQGNSA. The CDR3 totals 15 residues. Trimming removed 1 base from V and 0 bases from J, with 7 bases in between. CDR3 sequence: CASSLGLYSNQPQHF. The CDR3, as DNA: TGTGCCAGCAGCTTAGGCCTATATAGCAATCAGCCCCAGCATTTT.

The chain couples TRBV4-1 to TRBJ1-6, with 9 nucleotides matching TRBD1. The germline V gene encodes CDR1 MGHRA and CDR2 YSYEKL. J lost 1 base, V lost 4 bases, and 5 bases had no gene match. This CDR3 is 17 amino acids long. Here the CDR3 DNA reads TGCGCCAGCAGCCCGGGGACAGGGAGGTCCTATAATTCACCCCTCCACTTT. This encodes CASSPGTGRSYNSPLHF.

This clone was counted many times. The chain has TRBV2 and TRBJ2-7; D possibly corresponds to TRBD1 (5 bases). Germline CDR1 is SNHLY and CDR2 is FYNNEI. The CDR3 spans 16 residues. Trimming took 6 bases from V and 3 from J, leaving 21 bases between them. The CDR3 reads CASRVTGAGSYYEQYF. The CDR3 region has the DNA TGTGCCAGCAGGGTCACTGGGGCAGGATCATACTACGAGCAGTACTTC.

This clone was seen only a few times. The chain recombines TRBV30 with TRBJ1-5; D is undetermined. The CDR3 length is 14 residues. Between the trimmed V and J ends, which lost 2 bases and 1 base, there was a span of 9 bases. Germline assignment: CDR1 GTSNPN and CDR2 SVGIG (reference sequence). CDR3 amino acids: CAWSRGVSNQPQHF. DNA for the CDR3: TGTGCCTGGAGTCGTGGGGTAAGCAATCAGCCCCAGCATTTT.

This clone is labeled medium-sized (0.01 to 0.1%). The chain has TRBV6-6 and TRBJ1-5, with TRBD1 matching 7 bases. Germline values: CDR1 MNHNY, CDR2 SVGAGI (reference sequence). V was pared by 7 bases and J by 0 bases, with 9 bases of the junction left unmatched. The CDR3 contains 16 residues. CDR3 amino acids: CASTRTGRYSNQPQHF. The CDR3 region has the DNA TGTGCCAGCACGCGGACAGGAAGGTATAGCAATCAGCCCCAGCATTTT.

The V gene is TRBV5-1, the J gene TRBJ2-5, with 7 bases lining up with TRBD2. This CDR3 is built from 14 residues. Germline lookup yields CDR1 SGHRS and CDR2 YFSETQ. V dropped 4 bases and J dropped 5; count of bases not matched to a gene: 8. The CDR3 loop reads CASSLGGGSETQYF. The CDR3 DNA is TGCGCCAGCAGCCTCGGGGGAGGGTCGGAGACCCAGTACTTC. Supplemented by reference TRBV5-1 and TRBJ2-5, the full variable domain reads KAGVTQTPRYLIKTRGQQVTLSCSPISGHRSVSWYQQTPGQGLQFLFEYFSETQRNKGNFPGRFSGRQFSNSRSEMNVSTLELGDSALYLCASSLGGGSETQYFGPGTRLLVL.